This entry features one T cell receptor (beta chain) sequence. Which antigen it targets is not known. No per-base quality is available; no much larger clone lies one base away. CDR1 and CDR2 were assigned from the germline V gene (reference sequence) as MNHEY and SMNVEV. The CDR3, from cysteine to phenylalanine, totals 13 residues. The CDR3 DNA has 39 bases and is translated from base 1. A distance of 13 bases separates the germline ends of V and J, which lose 6 bases and 10 bases respectively. TCRbeta CDR3 regions were sequenced with the immunoSEQ Assay. After extraction, genomic DNA underwent amplification by bias-controlled multiplex PCR, followed by high-throughput sequencing. The authors' pipeline ran thus. To quantify the absolute abundance of each unique TCRbeta CDR3 region, sequences were collapsed and filtered. T cell fraction was estimated by normalization of TCRbeta template counts to usable DNA, with usable DNA being measured through amplification of reference genes present in all nucleated cells. Repertoire TCRs were annotated as SARS-CoV-2-specific by exact matching of V gene, CDR3 amino acid sequence and J gene to a known reactive TCR set. MIRA supplied the reference SARS-CoV-2 TCR set, which was filtered for enrichment in COVID-19-positive ImmuneCODE repertoires so that public or cross-reactive TCRs were removed. Drawing on the MIRA antigens, annotated TCRs were analysed further at the level of specific ORF or position within ORF. Depth was the summed frequency of annotated unique rearrangements, while breadth was defined as annotated unique rearrangements over total unique productive rearrangements. Group comparisons of TCR breadth used two-sided Wilcoxon rank-sum tests. In TCRdb, the immuneACCESS table is reduced to in-frame sequences with V and J assigned. These tables do not hold every clone; where another copy was compared, an unresolved V gene accounts for under half, and the others remain unexplained. Clonal size and the V and J genes are those of that table, whereas D and trimming came from the DNA. The table for this sample lists about 390,000 clones; 75% to 90% of them were counted only once. Roughly 3.2% of the sample belongs to the ten largest clones.

These data are taken from a study of Ad26.COV2.S vaccination and SARS-CoV-2 variants (dated by TCRdb to 2020 to 2022). Some background on the complete study: Donors in the vaccine arm were drawn from COV1001, a phase I-IIa trial of Ad26.COV2.S in healthy adults that was multicentre, randomized, double-blind and placebo-controlled. Dosing of Ad26.COV2.S was intramuscular, at either 5x10^10 or 1x10^11 viral particles, delivered as one shot or as two shots spaced 56 days apart. Sequencing of the TCRbeta repertoire served to evaluate the specificity and breadth of SARS-CoV-2-reactive T cell receptors following Ad26.COV2.S vaccination. The TCR-sequenced set comprised approximately 32 samples: some 20 Ad26.COV2.S vaccine recipients, 5 placebo recipients and 8 SARS-CoV-2 convalescent individuals. Trial participants were randomized into five groups of five: low-dose or high-dose Ad26.COV2.S given once or twice, or placebo on both occasions. Investigators remained blinded to trial group allocation during experiments and outcome assessment.

Study-wide conclusions, independent of this receptor: The authors noted that the TCR breadth and depth analyses may have underestimated total T cell responses. Substantial breadth of spike-specific CD8+ and CD4+ T cell responses was reported after vaccination. Ad26.COV2.S recipients had higher spike-specific TCR breadth than placebo recipients (P = 0.0014). The study lacked the statistical power to compare responses across vaccine doses or regimens. Non-spike TCR breadth was comparable between vaccine and placebo recipients, consistent with the vaccine containing only spike.

Sample treatment or condition, as interpreted from the label and publication: 15 to 20 received Ad26.COV2.S at low or high dose, single or two shots; roughly five received placebo; per-sample allocation not given. For vaccine and placebo recipients, repertoires were sequenced using samples collected on day 63 after the first injection. In Cohort 1b, more than 20 adults aged 18-55 years were enrolled at a single site in Boston, USA, between 29 July and 7 August 2020. Ad26.COV2.S consisted of a replication-incompetent adenovirus type 26 vector by which a prefusion-stabilized SARS-CoV-2 spike protein from the original Wuhan strain was expressed.

The sequence joins TRBV27 to TRBJ2-6, with no confident D gene call. Source: peripheral blood, taken in a trial of Ad26.COV2.S vaccine versus placebo. The TCR was taken from a person aged 18-60 years who received the Ad26.COV2.S COVID-19 vaccine or a placebo. The sequenced DNA is TGTGCCAGCAGGGCAGAAAGTTTTAACGTCCTGACTTTC. Translation gives CASRAESFNVLTF.